The 5 T cell receptor beta chains in this list originate from one sample, sequenced in a study of Ad26.COV2.S vaccination and SARS-CoV-2 variants. Noted treatment: roughly 19 received Ad26.COV2.S at low or high dose, single or two shots; about 5 received placebo; per-sample allocation not given. Day 63 after the first vaccine or placebo injection was the time point for sampling. Here immunoSEQ multiplex PCR was the method, and the copy in TCRdb shows in-frame clones only, minus some. The table lists more than 400,000 clones, around 91% of them singletons, with roughly 4.3% in the top ten. The source material was peripheral blood, sampled in a trial of Ad26.COV2.S vaccine versus placebo. These receptors all stem from a person aged 18 to 65 who received the Ad26.COV2.S COVID-19 vaccine or a placebo.

This chain joins TRBV7-3 and TRBJ2-1, with 7 nucleotides matching TRBD1. The CDR3 totals 12 residues. The trim removed 1 base at V and 10 bases at J, leaving 1 base unmatched. Germline lookup yields CDR1 SGHTA and CDR2 FQGTGA. The CDR3 bases are TGTGCCAGCAGCTTAAACAGGGGAGAGCAGTTCTTC. Its translation: CASSLNRGEQFF. Filled out from reference TRBV7-3 and TRBJ2-1, the complete variable domain reads GAGVSQTPSNKVTEKGKYVELRCDPISGHTALYWYRQSLGQGPEFLIYFQGTGAADDSGLPNDRFFAVRPEGSVSTLKIQRTERGDSAVYLCASSLNRGEQFFGPGTRLTVL.

The chain has TRBV9 and TRBJ2-1, with D possibly TRBD2 on 5 matching bases. CDR1 and CDR2 from the germline V gene are SGDLS and YYNGEE. V was shortened by 0 bases and J by 1 base, with 8 bases between the two germline ends. The CDR3 is 15 amino acids. DNA for the CDR3: TGTGCCAGCAGCGTAGGAGCGGTTTCCTACAATGAGCAGTTCTTC. Residues: CASSVGAVSYNEQFF.

The rearrangement joins TRBV30 to TRBJ1-1, with D possibly TRBD1 on 6 matching bases. The germline V gene encodes CDR1 GTSNPN and CDR2 SVGIG (reference sequence). The CDR3 length is 15 residues. CDR3 bases: TGTGCTGACAAGGAAAGGGGGGGCTTGAACACTGAAGCTTTCTTT. Its protein is CADKERGGLNTEAFF. Complete variable domain (other parts from reference TRBV30 and TRBJ1-1): SQTIHQWPATLVQPVGSPLSLECTVEGTSNPNLYWYRQAAGRGLQLLFYSVGIGQISSEVPQNLSASRPQDRQFILSSKKLLLSDSGFYLCADKERGGLNTEAFFGQGTRLTVV.

The chain combines TRBV2 with TRBJ2-7, with D possibly being TRBD1 (6 bases). V was pared by 6 bases and J by 4 bases, with 13 bases between. The CDR3 covers 13 residues. Per germline, CDR1 SNHLY and CDR2 FYNNEI. The CDR3 bases are TGTGCCAGCAGCAAAGAACAGGGATACGAGCAGTACTTC. Amino acids: CASSKEQGYEQYF. Variable domain in full (rest from reference TRBV2 and TRBJ2-7): EPEVTQTPSHQVTQMGQEVILRCVPISNHLYFYWYRQILGQKVEFLVSFYNNEISEKSEIFDDQFSVERPDGSNFTLKIRSTKLEDSAMYFCASSKEQGYEQYFGPGTRLTVT.

The chain links TRBV27 to TRBJ2-7, with D possibly TRBD2 on 6 matching bases. Per germline, CDR1 MNHEY and CDR2 SMNVEV (reference sequence). This CDR3 contains 14 residues. V dropped 7 bases and J dropped 5 bases, with 18 bases sitting between them. In DNA form, the CDR3 reads TGTGCCAGCACCCGGGTGGCGGGATTAAACGAGCAGTACTTC. Protein product: CASTRVAGLNEQYF.